Listed below are T cell receptor beta chains from one sample, sequenced in a study of T cells after yellow fever vaccination. MiXCR, applied by TCRdb to the 5' RACE reads, yields one record per CDR3 protein. The table lists hundreds of thousands of distinct CDR3 sequences, roughly 8.7% of them singletons. The specimen comprised PBMCs, sampled on the day of the first yellow fever vaccination. The receptors shown here come from a man between 18 and 29 years old who received the YFV17D yellow fever vaccine. Each CDR3 is given with its conserved first and last residue. A D gene is named only where the DNA matches it firmly. Only part of the rows carry a size: once, few, many, or a class if the clone is expanded.

v_call	d_call	clone_size	j_call	cdr3_nt	cdr3_aa
TRBV9	.	few	TRBJ1-2	TGTGCCAGCAGCGTAGGCAACGGGCTACTTAACTATGGCTACACCTTC	CASSVGNGLLNYGYTF
TRBV7-9	.	once	TRBJ2-5	TGTGCCAGCAGCCCCGGCCCAGGGGCCCAAGAGACCCAGTACTTC	CASSPGPGAQETQYF
TRBV24-1	.	few	TRBJ2-1	TGTGCCACCAGTGACCCGCGGATCCGGAATGAGCAGTTCTTC	CATSDPRIRNEQFF
TRBV4-1	TRBD1	.	TRBJ1-1	TGCGCCAGCAGCCAATGGGACAGCGCGAACACTGAAGCTTTCTTT	CASSQWDSANTEAFF
TRBV25-1	.	.	TRBJ1-6	TGTGCCAGCAGTGAACAAGGTGGACAGTCCTCACCCCTCCACTTT	CASSEQGGQSSPLHF
TRBV4-3	.	.	TRBJ2-1	TGCGCCAGCAGCCAATATCCGGGGAATGAGCAGTTCTTC	CASSQYPGNEQFF
TRBV5-1	.	few	TRBJ2-3	TGCGCCAGCAGCTTGGTTAAAACCACAGATACGCAGTATTTT	CASSLVKTTDTQYF
TRBV12-3/TRBV12-4	.	few	TRBJ1-1	TGTGCCAGCAGCCCGGGACTCGAAGCTTTCTTT	CASSPGLEAFF
TRBV5-4	TRBD2	few	TRBJ2-1	TGTGCCAGCAGCTCCCGACTAGCGGAATACAATGAGCAGTTCTTC	CASSSRLAEYNEQFF
TRBV4-2	.	.	TRBJ1-5	TGTGCCAGCAGCCGCGAAGGGGGAGAAGACAATCAGCCCCAGCATTTT	CASSREGGEDNQPQHF
TRBV6-2/TRBV6-3	.	few	TRBJ1-4	TGTGCCAGCAGCTCACAGGATGAAAAACTGTTTTTT	CASSSQDEKLFF
TRBV7-9	TRBD2	.	TRBJ2-5	TGTGCCAGCAGCTTTGGTAGCGGGGGGCCGGAGGAGACCCAGTACTTC	CASSFGSGGPEETQYF
TRBV2	.	many	TRBJ1-5	TGTGCCAGCAGTCTCATGGGGTTGGGGGGTAGCAATCAGCCCCAGCATTTT	CASSLMGLGGSNQPQHF
TRBV5-5	TRBD1	few	TRBJ1-4	TGTGCCAGCAGCCCACAGGGGCCTGGGACTTTGTTTTTT	CASSPQGPGTLFF
TRBV5-4	.	.	TRBJ2-3	TGTGCCAGCAGCTGGGCGGGGAGACCAGATACGCAGTATTTT	CASSWAGRPDTQYF
TRBV6-2/TRBV6-3	.	few	TRBJ2-4	TGTGCCAGCACCAGACCGCCCAGTAACATTCAGTACTTC	CASTRPPSNIQYF
TRBV3-1	.	few	TRBJ1-1	TGTGCCAGCAGCCTACGGACGGAAACAGTGCACACTGAAGCTTTCTTT	CASSLRTETVHTEAFF
TRBV27	TRBD1	.	TRBJ2-3	TGTGCCAGCAGAAGGGGGCTTTCTAGCACAGATACGCAGTATTTT	CASRRGLSSTDTQYF
TRBV7-9	TRBD1	few	TRBJ1-2	TGTGCCAGCAGCTTCGGGGACAGGGGGCAATCTGGCTACACCTTC	CASSFGDRGQSGYTF
TRBV7-3	TRBD1	few	TRBJ2-1	TGTGCCAGCAGCCCGGGGGACAGGACGAATGAGCAGTTCTTC	CASSPGDRTNEQFF
TRBV12-3/TRBV12-4	.	few	TRBJ1-6	TGTGCCAGCAGCCAACAAGGGCGATCACCCCTCCACTTT	CASSQQGRSPLHF
TRBV5-4	TRBD2	.	TRBJ2-3	TGTGCCAGCAGCTCGGGACTAGCGGGGGGTTGGGGAGATACGCAGTATTTT	CASSSGLAGGWGDTQYF
TRBV7-2	.	few	TRBJ1-3	TGTGCCAGCAGCTTAACAGGGTATTTGGACACCATATATTTT	CASSLTGYLDTIYF
TRBV7-3	.	.	TRBJ2-1	TGTGCCAGCAGGGGGGGCAATGAGCAGTTCTTC	CASRGGNEQFF
TRBV5-1	TRBD1	few	TRBJ1-1	TGCGCCAGCAGCTCCGTGGCAGGGGGAAACACTGAAGCTTTCTTT	CASSSVAGGNTEAFF
TRBV12-3/TRBV12-4	.	few	TRBJ1-1	TGTGCCAGCAGGAAATACAGGGTAAACACTGAAGCTTTCTTT	CASRKYRVNTEAFF
TRBV15	.	few	TRBJ2-3	TGTGCCGCTGCTAACCGACGCACAGATACGCAGTATTTT	CAAANRRTDTQYF
TRBV10-3	.	many	TRBJ1-1	TGTGCCATCCAAGGCCCGACAGGCACTGAAGCTTTCTTT	CAIQGPTGTEAFF
TRBV4-3	.	.	TRBJ2-3	TGCGCCAGCAGCCAATCAACCCGGGTTGGGACAGATACGCAGTATTTT	CASSQSTRVGTDTQYF
TRBV12-3/TRBV12-4	.	few	TRBJ1-3	TGTGCCAGCAGTTTTGACAGGCCGCTCTCTGGAAACACCATATATTTT	CASSFDRPLSGNTIYF
TRBV7-6	.	.	TRBJ1-5	TGTGCCAGCAGCTTACAAGGGGAATTTAATCAGCCCCAGCATTTT	CASSLQGEFNQPQHF
TRBV5-1	.	few	TRBJ1-3	TGCGCCAGCAGCCACGACGACAGGAGTGGAAACACCATATATTTT	CASSHDDRSGNTIYF
TRBV2	TRBD2	.	TRBJ2-1	TGTGCCAGCAGCGACGGGGGGAGCGGGTATGAGCAGTTCTTC	CASSDGGSGYEQFF
TRBV10-3	.	.	TRBJ2-2	TGTGCCATCAGTGGAACGGACGGCGCGAACACCGGGGAGCTGTTTTTT	CAISGTDGANTGELFF
TRBV2	.	.	TRBJ1-5	TGTGCCAGCAGTGTAGGAAGCCATCAGCCCCAGCATTTT	CASSVGSHQPQHF
TRBV6-1	.	many	TRBJ1-6	TGTGCCAGCAGTGAGCGTGGGGAGCCCTGGGACTTT	CASSERGEPWDF
TRBV24-1	.	few	TRBJ2-3	TGTGCCACCAGTGATTCCCGGGGTTCCTCAGATACGCAGTATTTT	CATSDSRGSSDTQYF
TRBV5-1	TRBD2	.	TRBJ2-1	TGCGCCAGCAGCCGTACTAGCGGGGTCTACAATGAGCAGTTCTTC	CASSRTSGVYNEQFF
TRBV7-8	TRBD1	few	TRBJ2-3	TGTGCCAGCAGCACCACCGGGACAGGGTGGACAGATACGCAGTATTTT	CASSTTGTGWTDTQYF
TRBV15	TRBD1	.	TRBJ2-3	TGTGCCACCAGCAGAGATCGCAGGGGGCCAACAGATACGCAGTATTTT	CATSRDRRGPTDTQYF
TRBV3-1	TRBD2	few	TRBJ2-3	TGTGCCACCAGTCCCTGGACTAGCGGGGCAGATACGCAGTATTTT	CATSPWTSGADTQYF
TRBV7-9	TRBD2	many	TRBJ2-1	TGTGCCAGCAGCCACCTGAGGGGGCTAGCGGGGGTGAATGAGCAGTTCTTC	CASSHLRGLAGVNEQFF
TRBV4-2	TRBD1	few	TRBJ2-2	TGTGCCAGCAGAAAAAACTACGGGACAGGGGGCCGGGGAACCGGGGAGCTGTTTTTT	CASRKNYGTGGRGTGELFF
TRBV29-1	TRBD1	.	TRBJ1-2	TGCAGCGTTGAAGGTTCTGGGGACAGTAAATATGGCTACACCTTC	CSVEGSGDSKYGYTF
TRBV29-1	.	few	TRBJ2-2	TGCAGTGCCGGGAGACAAAACACCGGGGAGCTGTTTTTT	CSAGRQNTGELFF
TRBV20-1	TRBD2	.	TRBJ2-5	TGCAGTGCAACCCCTAGAGCGGGGTCTCAAGAGACCCAGTACTTC	CSATPRAGSQETQYF
TRBV4-1	TRBD1	few	TRBJ1-4	TGCGCCAGCAGCCAATGGACAGGCCCGCTGATCGAAAAACTGTTTTTT	CASSQWTGPLIEKLFF
TRBV7-2	TRBD1	.	TRBJ2-5	TGTGCCGAGAGAGGGACAGGGGTCGAGACCCAGTACTTC	CAERGTGVETQYF
TRBV5-1	TRBD1	.	TRBJ2-5	TGCGCCAGCAGCACCGGGGACAGGGTCCAAGAGACCCAGTACTTC	CASSTGDRVQETQYF